What follows are 20 T cell receptor beta chains derived from one specimen sequenced in a study of early T cells in non-severe SARS-CoV-2 infection. TCRdb used MiXCR to reprocess the 5' RACE reads, holding one entry per CDR3 protein. The repertoire holds some 96,000 distinct CDR3 sequences, with more than 9.5% as singletons. Here the sequenced sample was whole blood, taken at baseline. The receptors come from an adult who was a healthcare worker with PCR-confirmed SARS-CoV-2 infection or an uninfected control (not recorded which).

At least ten counts were recorded for this clonotype. The chain employs TRBV7-2 and TRBJ2-3; D is undetermined. The CDR3 totals 14 residues. Germline loops: CDR1 SGHTA, CDR2 FQGNSA. V was trimmed by 5 bases and J by 2 bases, leaving 11 bases between them. CDR3 sequence reads: CASSPAHSTDTQYF. CDR3 coding DNA: TGTGCCAGCAGCCCGGCCCACTCCACAGATACGCAGTATTTT.

This clonotype was observed many times. The rearrangement joins TRBV20-1 to TRBJ1-2, with 8 bases aligning to TRBD1. The V segment lost 2 bases and the J segment 6 bases; nucleotides outside the gene matches: 5. The CDR3 contains 13 residues. CDR1 DFQATT and CDR2 SNEGSKA come from the germline V gene (reference sequence). CDR3 in DNA: TGCAGTGCTAGATCAAGGACAGGGAATGGCTACACCTTC. Translation gives CSARSRTGNGYTF.

The chain links TRBV10-3 to TRBJ1-1; D ambiguous. The CDR3 has 13 amino acids. Trimming removed 0 bases at V and 4 bases at J, with 6 bases between. From germline, CDR1 is ENHRY and CDR2 SYGVKD. The CDR3 region has the DNA TGTGCCATCAGTGAGTCGGGGTTCACTGAAGCTTTCTTT. Its translation is CAISESGFTEAFF.

The rearrangement uses TRBV2 and TRBJ1-4, with TRBD1 as a possible D gene (5 bases). Between the trimmed V and J ends, which lost 3 bases and 4 bases, there was a span of 9 bases. The CDR3 extends over 14 amino acids. Germline V CDR1 and CDR2: SNHLY, FYNNEI. CDR3 nucleotides: TGTGCCAGCAGTGAGGAACAGGTTAATGAAAAACTGTTTTTT. This codes for CASSEEQVNEKLFF. Variable domain in full (rest from reference TRBV2 and TRBJ1-4): EPEVTQTPSHQVTQMGQEVILRCVPISNHLYFYWYRQILGQKVEFLVSFYNNEISEKSEIFDDQFSVERPDGSNFTLKIRSTKLEDSAMYFCASSEEQVNEKLFFGSGTQLSVL.

The V and J genes are TRBV6-1 and TRBJ2-2; no firm D call. Trimming shortened V by 3 bases and J by 7 bases, and 9 bases separated the two germline ends. The CDR3 length is 13 residues. In germline, CDR1 is MNHNS, CDR2 SASEGT. CDR3 nucleotides: TGTGCCAGCAGTGAGGGGTGGAACGGGGAGCTGTTTTTT. It specifies CASSEGWNGELFF.

V and J are TRBV12-3 or TRBV12-4 and TRBJ1-2; D may be TRBD1 (5 bases). V lost 7 bases, J lost 8 bases, and 23 bases lay in between. The CDR3 contains 15 residues. The CDR3 sequence: CASTLTEPYPGGYTF. The CDR3 region has the DNA TGTGCCAGCACCCTGACAGAGCCTTACCCGGGGGGCTACACCTTC.

This clonotype was detected a few times. The chain joins TRBV11-2 to TRBJ2-2; D may be TRBD1 (6 bases). This CDR3 comprises 15 residues. Germline V gene data show CDR1 as SGHAT and CDR2 as FQNNGV. Trimming took 0 bases from V and 8 from J, leaving 13 bases between them. The CDR3 region has the DNA TGTGCCAGCAGCTTAGATCCAGGGGCCCAGGGGGAGCTGTTTTTT. Translation gives CASSLDPGAQGELFF. The variable domain in full, with the rest retrieved from reference TRBV11-2 and TRBJ2-2, is EAGVAQSPRYKIIEKRQSVAFWCNPISGHATLYWYQQILGQGPKLLIQFQNNGVVDDSQLPKDRFSAERLKGVDSTLKIQPAKLEDSAVYLCASSLDPGAQGELFFGEGSRLTVL.

The chain combines TRBV3-1 with TRBJ2-7; D is uncertain. V shed 5 bases and J shed 1 base, with 6 bases lying between them. Germline values: CDR1 LGHDT, CDR2 YNNKEL (reference sequence). The CDR3 is 12 residues long. The CDR3 spells CASSYKSYEQYF. In nucleotides, the CDR3 is TGTGCCAGCAGCTACAAATCCTACGAGCAGTACTTC.

This clonotype has ten or more counts. This sequence joins TRBV29-1 and TRBJ2-5; 9 bases are shared with TRBD1. This CDR3 has 15 amino acids. CDR1 SQVTM and CDR2 ANQGSEA come from the germline V gene. With V trimmed by 4 bases and J by 5 bases, 11 bases remained unmatched. The CDR3 region is CSVGRGTGSMETQYF. The CDR3 DNA sequence: TGCAGCGTTGGTCGCGGGACAGGGAGTATGGAGACCCAGTACTTC.

The rearrangement joins TRBV7-3 to TRBJ2-1, with D perhaps TRBD2 (6 bases). The CDR3 runs to 16 residues. V dropped 3 bases and J dropped 6 bases, with 18 bases sitting between them. Germline V gene sequence: CDR1 SGHTA, CDR2 FQGTGA. CDR3 sequence (DNA): TGTGCCAGCAGCTTTAATCTTGCGGGGCCCAGCAATGAGCAGTTCTTC. It is translated as CASSFNLAGPSNEQFF. Together with reference TRBV7-3 and TRBJ2-1, the CDR3 gives the full variable domain: GAGVSQTPSNKVTEKGKYVELRCDPISGHTALYWYRQSLGQGPEFLIYFQGTGAADDSGLPNDRFFAVRPEGSVSTLKIQRTERGDSAVYLCASSFNLAGPSNEQFFGPGTRLTVL.

The chain uses TRBV5-1 and TRBJ2-7; the D is unclear. The CDR3 is 12 residues long. V dropped 2 bases and J dropped 4 bases, with 7 bases sitting between them. Germline V gene data show CDR1 as SGHRS and CDR2 as YFSETQ. CDR3 sequence reads: CASSFEGYEQYF. CDR3 in DNA: TGCGCCAGCAGCTTTGAAGGTTACGAGCAGTACTTC.

This clonotype was counted a few times. J is TRBJ2-7 and V is TRBV7-2; D is possibly TRBD1 (6 bases). V was clipped by 5 bases and J by 0 bases, with 11 bases between them. This CDR3 is built from 14 residues. Germline V gene sequence: CDR1 SGHTA, CDR2 FQGNSA. The CDR3 loop reads CASSVTGSSYEQYF. The CDR3 DNA sequence: TGTGCCAGCAGCGTCACAGGGAGCTCCTACGAGCAGTACTTC.

This clonotype was observed a few times. J is TRBJ2-1 and V is TRBV12-3 or TRBV12-4; 14 bases agree with TRBD2. V shed 6 bases, J shed 0 bases, and the junction held 10 bases outside the gene matches. The CDR3 spans 19 residues. CDR3 sequence reads: CASSHPGLAGGPSYNEQFF. The CDR3 DNA reads TGTGCCAGCAGCCACCCCGGACTAGCGGGGGGTCCCTCCTACAATGAGCAGTTCTTC.

This clonotype was observed a few times. V and J are TRBV9 and TRBJ2-2; D is unclear. Germline CDR1 is SGDLS and CDR2 is YYNGEE. Trimming removed 3 bases at V and 0 bases at J, with 6 bases between. This CDR3 has 14 residues. CDR3 DNA: TGTGCCAGCAGCGAGCAGCCGAACACCGGGGAGCTGTTTTTT. Translated: CASSEQPNTGELFF.

This clonotype was observed at least ten times. The rearrangement links TRBV6-2 or TRBV6-3 to TRBJ2-3; 9 nucleotides agree with TRBD2. The CDR3 contains 16 residues. Germline assignment: CDR1 MNHEY and CDR2 SVGEGT. The trim removed 2 bases at V and 0 bases at J, leaving 3 bases unmatched. CDR3 protein: CASSYPTSGSTDTQYF. DNA of the CDR3: TGTGCCAGCAGTTACCCGACTAGCGGCAGCACAGATACGCAGTATTTT.

This clonotype was counted many times. This chain links TRBV2 with TRBJ2-5; the D is unclear. The germline V gene has CDR1 SNHLY and CDR2 FYNNEI. The CDR3 is 13 residues long. V dropped 3 bases and J dropped 1 base, with 6 bases sitting between them. CDR3 protein: CASSDNSQETQYF. The CDR3 DNA reads TGTGCCAGCAGTGATAACAGCCAAGAGACCCAGTACTTC.

This clonotype was detected a few times. The gene calls are TRBV20-1 and TRBJ2-1; TRBD2 is a possible D gene (6 bases). Trimming stripped 8 bases from V and 0 bases from J, with 11 bases between. From germline, CDR1 is DFQATT and CDR2 SNEGSKA (reference sequence). This CDR3 spans 13 amino acids. The CDR3 loop reads CSSGPSSYNEQFF. In DNA form, the CDR3 reads TGCAGTAGCGGGCCAAGCTCCTACAATGAGCAGTTCTTC.

The chain employs TRBV7-9 and TRBJ2-5; no firm D call. Trimming removed 5 bases from V and 2 bases from J, with 12 bases in between. Per the germline V gene, CDR1 is SEHNR and CDR2 is FQNEAQ (reference sequence). The CDR3 has 14 amino acids. The CDR3 loop reads CASSRIPGQETQYF. The DNA of the CDR3 is TGTGCCAGCAGCCGAATTCCTGGGCAAGAGACCCAGTACTTC.

The table lists this clonotype with a few counts. The rearrangement links TRBV3-1 to TRBJ2-7; D is uncertain. Trimming took off 1 base at V and 4 bases at J, with 14 bases between the two ends. CDR3 length: 15 amino acids. Germline CDR1 and CDR2: LGHDT and YNNKEL (reference sequence). Here the CDR3 DNA reads TGTGCCAGCAGCCAAGGCCGAGACGGAGAATACGAGCAGTACTTC. Translation: CASSQGRDGEYEQYF.

The chain employs TRBV3-2 and TRBJ2-5; TRBD1 is the table's D call and was not checked against the DNA. TRBV3-2 is shown as a pseudogene. The CDR3 is made up of 15 amino acids. CDR3 sequence (DNA): TGTGCCAGCAGCCAAGATACCGCGGGGGAAGAGACCCAGTACTTC. Amino acids: CASSQDTAGEETQYF.